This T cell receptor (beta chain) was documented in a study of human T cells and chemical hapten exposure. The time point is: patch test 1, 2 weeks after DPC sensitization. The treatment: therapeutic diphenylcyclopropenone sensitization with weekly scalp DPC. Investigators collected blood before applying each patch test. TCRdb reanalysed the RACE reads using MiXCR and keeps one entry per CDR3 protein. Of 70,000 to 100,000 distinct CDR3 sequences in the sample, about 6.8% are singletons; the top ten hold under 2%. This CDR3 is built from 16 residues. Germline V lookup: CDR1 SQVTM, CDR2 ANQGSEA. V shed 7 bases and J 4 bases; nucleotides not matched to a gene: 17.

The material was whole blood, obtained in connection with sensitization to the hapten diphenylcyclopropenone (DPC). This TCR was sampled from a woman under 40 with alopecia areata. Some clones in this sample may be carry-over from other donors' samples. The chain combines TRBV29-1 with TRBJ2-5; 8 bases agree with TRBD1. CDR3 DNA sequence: TGCAGCGCTGGGGCACCCGGGCAGGGGGCGCGAGAGACCCAGTACTTC. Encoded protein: CSAGAPGQGARETQYF.